This T cell receptor beta chain came from a study of cytomegalovirus exposure and HLA in healthy donors. Trimming left V 3 bases short and J 0 bases short, with 3 bases between. This CDR3 is built from 13 residues. The germline V gene encodes CDR1 SGHTA and CDR2 FQGNSA. This clone came up a few times. 13 Jbeta primers and 60 Vbeta primers were used for the PCR. The protocol was immunoSEQ multiplex PCR, while the TCRdb copy is restricted to in-frame clones and leaves out a portion. The sample lists about 180,000 clones, around 80% occurring once. The TCR comes from a woman aged 55-69 years in good health and CMV-seropositive. The V and J genes are TRBV7-2 and TRBJ1-5, with D hard to call. Sample: PBMCs. This chain's CDR3 is CASSFYSNQPQHF. The DNA of the CDR3 is TGTGCCAGCAGCTTCTATAGCAATCAGCCCCAGCATTTT.